The T cell receptor (beta chain) under discussion was sequenced for a study of control samples from healthy donors and cancer patients. Sequencing was performed with immunoSEQ multiplex PCR; in TCRdb, only in-frame clones are kept and a portion is missing. The sample yields about 180,000 clones, almost 90% seen once. The germline V gene encodes CDR1 DFQATT and CDR2 SNEGSKA (reference sequence). The CDR3 runs 16 residues. The V and J ends lost 3 bases and 9 bases respectively, with 25 bases between them. Specimen: blood. The sequence was obtained from a woman in her 50s in good health. The chain has TRBV20-1 and TRBJ2-3; a weak D match, TRBD2 (6 bases). The CDR3 sequence is CSASRVGGSSTRTQYF. CDR3 DNA sequence: TGCAGTGCTAGTAGAGTGGGGGGATCTAGCACAAGGACGCAGTATTTT.